This TCR beta chain appears in the sequencing data of a study of Graves' ophthalmopathy and Graves' hyperthyroidism. Amplifying from RNA transcripts, the study obtained TCR beta CDR3 regions. First-round RT-PCR used HTBI primers; second-round multiplex PCR followed. TCRdb ran MiXCR on the multiplex PCR reads and lists one entry per CDR3 protein. The table shows 1 million to 1.3 million distinct CDR3 sequences, with 36% occurring only once. Broader study findings: Most clonotypes expanded in thyroid above 0.001 frequency were present in blood too.

Certain patients were not enrolled. These were patients with other autoimmune diseases, uncontrolled infections, pregnancy or lactation. This clonotype was observed a single time. Its specificity is unknown. Trimming pared 1 base from V and 6 bases from J, leaving 15 bases between. The CDR3 totals 14 residues. Looked up from germline, CDR1 is DFQATT and CDR2 is SNEGSKA (reference sequence). The sequencing sample was made of peripheral blood or thyroid tissue (not recorded which). The chain employs TRBV20-1 and TRBJ1-2; no reliable D call. The sequence was collected from an adult man with Graves' hyperthyroidism. The CDR3 DNA reads TGCAGTGCTAGAGCGGGAGGCACGATTGATGGCTACACCTTC. Protein: CSARAGGTIDGYTF.